The TCR beta chain under discussion was sequenced for a study of CD8 T cells in ankylosing spondylitis. A quantitative 5'-RACE method, one with molecular barcodes, was used to make TCR beta libraries. TCRdb called the 5' RACE reads again in MiXCR, with one record for every CDR3 protein. The sample comprises more than 250,000 distinct CDR3 sequences, 9.5% to 13% of which are singletons, and roughly 9.2% rests with the top ten. Findings and limits, study-wide: What appeared characteristic of ankylosing spondylitis blood was a TCR beta motif of fewer than ten highly homologous variants. Disease-linked clones bore a CD8+ phenotype, appearing relatively rarely in peripheral blood. In synovial fluid and blood from reactive arthritis, some motif variants were previously reported.

This clonotype was seen ten or more times. Its specificity is not known. With V trimmed by 6 bases and J by 2 bases, 8 bases remained unmatched. Germline V gene data show CDR1 as MDHEN and CDR2 as SYDVKM. CDR3 length: 16 amino acids. Material: blood, either unsorted or a sorted T cell fraction (not recorded which). This receptor was obtained from a female donor with ankylosing spondylitis or in good health (not recorded which). The chain carries TRBV28 and TRBJ1-2; 11 bases match TRBD1. The DNA of the CDR3 is TGTGCCAGCAGGAGGACAGGGGGCGGTCTAAACTATGGCTACACCTTC. Translation: CASRRTGGGLNYGYTF.